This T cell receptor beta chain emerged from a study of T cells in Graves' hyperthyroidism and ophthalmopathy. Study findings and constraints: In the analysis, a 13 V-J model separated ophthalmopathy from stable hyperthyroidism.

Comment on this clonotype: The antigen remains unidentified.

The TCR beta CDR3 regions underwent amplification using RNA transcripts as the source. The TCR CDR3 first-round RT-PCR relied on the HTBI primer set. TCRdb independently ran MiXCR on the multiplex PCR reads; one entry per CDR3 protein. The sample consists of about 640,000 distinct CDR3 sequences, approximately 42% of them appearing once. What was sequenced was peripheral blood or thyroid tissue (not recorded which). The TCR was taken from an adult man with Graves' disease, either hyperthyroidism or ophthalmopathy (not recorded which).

CDR3 region: CATSFDGGGQPQHF. In DNA, the CDR3 is TGTGCCACCAGCTTCGACGGAGGGGGTCAGCCCCAGCATTTT. This chain uses TRBV15 with TRBJ1-5; weak D call: TRBD1 (6 bases). Trimming left V 5 bases short and J 6 bases short, with 14 bases between. The CDR3 consists of 14 residues. The germline V gene has CDR1 LNHNV and CDR2 YYDKDF (reference sequence).